This TCR beta chain was profiled in a study of shared clonotypes between healthy human individuals. This clone showed up many times. Profiled with immunoSEQ multiplex PCR; TCRdb holds only in-frame clones, not every one. The sample holds roughly 700,000 clones, approximately 79% seen once. The CDR3 contains 16 residues. In germline, CDR1 is SGHRS, CDR2 YFSETQ. With 5 bases clipped from V and 1 base from J, the junction kept 8 bases outside the gene matches. V usage is TRBV5-1 and J usage is TRBJ2-3; 9 nucleotides agree with TRBD2. The source material was memory CD4+ T cells sorted from blood. As for subset: CD45RA-negative fraction. The TCR sequence derives from a woman aged 30 to 39 in good health. Here the CDR3 DNA reads TGCGCCAGCAGTGAGGTAGCGGGAGTTGGCACAGATACGCAGTATTTT. This encodes CASSEVAGVGTDTQYF.